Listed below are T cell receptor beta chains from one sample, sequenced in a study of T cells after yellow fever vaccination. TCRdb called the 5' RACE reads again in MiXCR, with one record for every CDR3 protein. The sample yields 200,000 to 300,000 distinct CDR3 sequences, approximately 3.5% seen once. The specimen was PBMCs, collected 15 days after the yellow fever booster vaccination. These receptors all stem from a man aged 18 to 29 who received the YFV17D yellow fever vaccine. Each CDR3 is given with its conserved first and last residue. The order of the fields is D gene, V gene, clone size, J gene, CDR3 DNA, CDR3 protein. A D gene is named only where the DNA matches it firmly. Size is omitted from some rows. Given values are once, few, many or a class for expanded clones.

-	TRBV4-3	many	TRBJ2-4	TGCGCCAGCAGCCAAGGCAAAGCACTAGCCAAAAACATTCAGTACTTC	CASSQGKALAKNIQYF
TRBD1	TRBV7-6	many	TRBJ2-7	TGTGCCAGCAGCCACGGGACAGGGGGGAAGGACGAGCAGTACTTC	CASSHGTGGKDEQYF
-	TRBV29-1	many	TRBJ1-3	TGCAGCGCCGGGGGGCCAGGAAACTCTGGAAACACCATATATTTT	CSAGGPGNSGNTIYF
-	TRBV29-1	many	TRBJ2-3	TGCAGCGTTGAACAGGGACTCACAGATACGCAGTATTTT	CSVEQGLTDTQYF
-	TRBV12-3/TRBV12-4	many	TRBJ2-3	TGTGCCAGCAGTTTAATCAGCGGTAGCACAGATACGCAGTATTTT	CASSLISGSTDTQYF
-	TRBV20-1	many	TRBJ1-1	TGCAGTGCTAAAGAGGACGGAGGGAACACTGAAGCTTTCTTT	CSAKEDGGNTEAFF
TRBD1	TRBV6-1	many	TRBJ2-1	TGTGCCAGCAGCTACAGGGGGAGCTACAATGAGCAGTTCTTC	CASSYRGSYNEQFF
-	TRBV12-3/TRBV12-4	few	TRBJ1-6	TGTGCCAGCAGTTTTTGGGGGGGCGTCGGGAGTGATTCACCCCTCCACTTT	CASSFWGGVGSDSPLHF
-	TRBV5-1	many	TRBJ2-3	TGCGCCAGCAGCTTGGCGGCGTTTGCAGATACGCAGTATTTT	CASSLAAFADTQYF
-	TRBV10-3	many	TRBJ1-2	TGTGCCATCAGTGATCGCAAGGGGGGCGATGGCTACACCTTC	CAISDRKGGDGYTF
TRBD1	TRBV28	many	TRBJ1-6	TGTGCCAGCAGTTTATGGGACAGGGATAATTCACCCCTCCACTTT	CASSLWDRDNSPLHF
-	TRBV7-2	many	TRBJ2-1	TGTGCCAGCAGCTTCCATGGGGGGGGCGATGAGCAGTTCTTC	CASSFHGGGDEQFF
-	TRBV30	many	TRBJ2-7	TGTGCCTGGAGTTGGTGGGAAATGTTTAAGTGCGAGCAGTACTTC	CAWSWWEMFKCEQYF
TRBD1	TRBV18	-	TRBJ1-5	TGTGCCAGCTCACCCGAGACAGGGGTACAGCCCCAGCATTTT	CASSPETGVQPQHF
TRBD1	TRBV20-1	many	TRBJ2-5	TGCAGTGCGACCGGGACAGGGCGTGAGACCCAGTACTTC	CSATGTGRETQYF
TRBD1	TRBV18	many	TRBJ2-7	TGTGCCAGCTCATTCCGGGACAGGGAGAGCTCCTACGAGCAGTACTTC	CASSFRDRESSYEQYF
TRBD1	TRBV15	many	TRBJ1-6	TGTGCCACCAGCCCGGGACAGTATAATTCACCCCTCCACTTT	CATSPGQYNSPLHF
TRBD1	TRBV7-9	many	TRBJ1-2	TGTGCCAGCAGCCCCAACGACAGGGCAGATGGCTACACCTTC	CASSPNDRADGYTF
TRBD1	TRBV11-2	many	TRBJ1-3	TGTGCCAGCAGCCCTTGGGACAGGGCAGCTGGAAACACCATATATTTT	CASSPWDRAAGNTIYF
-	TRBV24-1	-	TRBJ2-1	TGTGCCACCAGTGATCCCCCAGCAAATGAGCAGTTCTTC	CATSDPPANEQFF
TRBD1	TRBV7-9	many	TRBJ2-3	TGTGCCAGCAGCTCCCCCTTGCCAGGGGGCCTTAAAAGCACAGATACGCAGTATTTT	CASSSPLPGGLKSTDTQYF
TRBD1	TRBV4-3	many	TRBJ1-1	TGCGCCAGCAGCCAAGATGCTTTGGACAGGGCTGACACTGAAGCTTTCTTT	CASSQDALDRADTEAFF
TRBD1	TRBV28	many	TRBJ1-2	TGTGCCAGCACTCAGGGGGGCGTAGGCTACACCTTC	CASTQGGVGYTF
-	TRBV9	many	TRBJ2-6	TGTGCCAGCAGCGGAACAGGGTTCGGAGTTTCCGGGGCCAACGTCCTGACTTTC	CASSGTGFGVSGANVLTF
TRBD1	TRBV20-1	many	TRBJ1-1	TGCAGTGCTAAGGGGACAGGGGATAAGGAGGGCACTGAAGCTTTCTTT	CSAKGTGDKEGTEAFF
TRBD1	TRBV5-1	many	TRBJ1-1	TGCGCCAGCAGCTTGGCAGGGGGAAACACTGAAGCTTTCTTT	CASSLAGGNTEAFF
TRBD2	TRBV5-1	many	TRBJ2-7	TGCGCCAGCGGATCCGGGACTAAAAACGAGCAGTACTTC	CASGSGTKNEQYF
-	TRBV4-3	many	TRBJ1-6	TGCGCCAGCAGCGAGGACGGGAGGAATTCACCCCTCCACTTT	CASSEDGRNSPLHF
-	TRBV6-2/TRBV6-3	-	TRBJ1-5	TGTGCCAGCAGTTCCCCAAGCAATCAGCCCCAGCATTTT	CASSSPSNQPQHF
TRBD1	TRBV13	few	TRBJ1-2	TGTGCCAGCAGCTTAGGATTGACAGGGGAGTTCTATGGCTACACCTTC	CASSLGLTGEFYGYTF
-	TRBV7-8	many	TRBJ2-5	TGTGCCAGCAGCTTAGTAACCTGGGGGAGGATCGAGACCCAGTACTTC	CASSLVTWGRIETQYF
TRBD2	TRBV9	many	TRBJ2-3	TGTGCCAGCAGCACCGGGACGGGGGGAGATACGCAGTATTTT	CASSTGTGGDTQYF
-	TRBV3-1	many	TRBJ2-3	TGTGCCAGCAGCCTTTTGGGGGGAACAGATACGCAGTATTTT	CASSLLGGTDTQYF
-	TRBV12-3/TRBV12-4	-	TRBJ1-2	TGTGCCAGCAGTTTAGGCCCCTCCGAGACCCGGAGGAACTATGGCTACACCTTC	CASSLGPSETRRNYGYTF
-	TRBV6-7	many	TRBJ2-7	TGTGCCAGCAGTTTCCTCGTCTCAGGGGCCTCCTACGAGCAGTACTTC	CASSFLVSGASYEQYF
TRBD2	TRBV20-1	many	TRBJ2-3	TGCAGTGCTAACCCCGGGACTACCACAGATACGCAGTATTTT	CSANPGTTTDTQYF
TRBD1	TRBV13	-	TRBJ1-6	TGTGCCAGCCGGCCGGGACAGGGACCCTATAATTCACCCCTCCACTTT	CASRPGQGPYNSPLHF
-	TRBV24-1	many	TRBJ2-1	TGTGCCACCAGTGATAGTGACGGAGCCTCCTACAATGAGCAGTTCTTC	CATSDSDGASYNEQFF
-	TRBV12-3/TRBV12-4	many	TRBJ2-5	TGTGCCAGCACCGCACCTGGGCGAGAGACCCAGTACTTC	CASTAPGRETQYF
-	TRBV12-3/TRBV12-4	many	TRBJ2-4	TGTGCCAGCAGTTCCGTACCTGGGGCCAAAAACATTCAGTACTTC	CASSSVPGAKNIQYF
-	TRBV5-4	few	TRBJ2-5	TGTGCCAGCAGCTTGGAAGGCTTAAAGGAGACCCAGTACTTC	CASSLEGLKETQYF
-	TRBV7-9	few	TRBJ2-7	TGTGCCAGCAGCTTAAGTGTTACATTTTCCTACGAGCAGTACTTC	CASSLSVTFSYEQYF
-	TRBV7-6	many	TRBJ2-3	TGTGCCAGCAGCTTACGGGCGGGGCGCACAGATACGCAGTATTTT	CASSLRAGRTDTQYF
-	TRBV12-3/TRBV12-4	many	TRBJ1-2	TGTGCCAGCACCCGGGGGGCGAACTATGGCTACACCTTC	CASTRGANYGYTF
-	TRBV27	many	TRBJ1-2	TGTGCCAGCAGTTTGATAGGAGGGACCCTCTATGGCTACACCTTC	CASSLIGGTLYGYTF
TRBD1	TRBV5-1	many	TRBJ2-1	TGCGCCAGCAGTAGGCGCGGGACAGGGGATTCCAATGAGCAGTTCTTC	CASSRRGTGDSNEQFF
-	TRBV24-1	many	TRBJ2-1	TGTGCCACCAGTGACCGGGACGGTAGCTCCTACAATGAGCAGTTCTTC	CATSDRDGSSYNEQFF
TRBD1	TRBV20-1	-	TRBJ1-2	TGCAGTGCTCGACAGGGGGCTACTAACTATGGCTACACCTTC	CSARQGATNYGYTF
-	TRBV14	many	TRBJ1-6	TGTGCCAGCAGCCAAGTCCCGGCGAATTCACCCCTCCACTTT	CASSQVPANSPLHF
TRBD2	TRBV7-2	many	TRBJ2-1	TGTGCCAGCAGTTCGTCTTCCGGGACTAGACCGTTCTTC	CASSSSSGTRPFF
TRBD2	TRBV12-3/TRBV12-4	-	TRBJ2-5	TGTGCCAGCAGCCCCCACAGACTCGGGGGGGAGACCCAGTACTTC	CASSPHRLGGETQYF
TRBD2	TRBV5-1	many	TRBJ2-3	TGCGCCAGCAGCTTTGGGGTAGCGGGGGGTACAGATACGCAGTATTTT	CASSFGVAGGTDTQYF
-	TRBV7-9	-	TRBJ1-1	TGTGCCAGCAGCTCCGGGATACCCTTTCGGAACACTGAAGCTTTCTTT	CASSSGIPFRNTEAFF
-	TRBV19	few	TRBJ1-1	TGTGCCAGTAGTATAGCATGGGCCAGCTCCACCGCTGAAGCTTTCTTT	CASSIAWASSTAEAFF
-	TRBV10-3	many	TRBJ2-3	TGTGCCATCAGTGAGCATGGGACTCGCCCCGGCACAGATACGCAGTATTTT	CAISEHGTRPGTDTQYF